Shown below are 12 T cell receptor beta chains from a single sample sequenced in a study of molecular identifiers for immune sequencing clone quantification (dated by TCRdb to the late 2010s). Libraries were built with PCR. For sequencing, an Illumina HiSeq 4000 was employed. TCRdb trimmed public reads at Q25 via fastp, called clones via MiXCR and kept in-frame beta chains. CDR3 protein sequences are deduplicated, and each keeps its most common genes and DNA. The sample has about 320,000 distinct CDR3 sequences on record, 20% to 25% of them singletons. The ten largest account for approximately 0.8% of the sample. Sequenced material: naive CD8+ T cells from blood, with Jurkat cell RNA spiked in. What this sample's cell subset or site label stands for: FACS-sorted CD8+CD4-CCR7+CD45RA+ naive T cells. Source of these receptors: a human donor in good health. Some libraries in this study had Jurkat cell RNA spiked in.

This clonotype has a single count. Just one base apart from a much larger clone, this may be a read error. V gene TRBV4-1 combines with J gene TRBJ1-5; D is ambiguous. Trimming left V 3 bases short and J 2 bases short, with 14 bases between. CDR1 MGHRA and CDR2 YSYEKL come from the germline V gene. This CDR3 comprises 16 residues. CDR3 in DNA: TGCGCCAGCAGCCATGAGTGGCCCGGGGGCAATCAGCCCCAGCATTTT. Amino acids: CASSHEWPGGNQPQHF.

This clonotype was detected many times. This chain links TRBV4-3 with TRBJ1-5; possibly TRBD1 for D (6 bases). V gave up 3 bases and J gave up 3 bases, with 12 bases separating them. This CDR3 has 15 residues. The germline V gene has CDR1 LGHNA and CDR2 YSLEER. In nucleotides, the CDR3 is TGCGCCAGCAGCCACGAGACAGGCGACAATCAGCCCCAGCATTTT. It codes for CASSHETGDNQPQHF.

The sample holds many counts of this clonotype. The genes are TRBV7-9 and TRBJ1-1; D gene uncertain. CDR3 length: 12 amino acids. V gave up 9 bases and J gave up 5 bases, with 13 bases separating them. Germline assignment: CDR1 SEHNR and CDR2 FQNEAQ (reference sequence). CDR3 sequence (DNA): TGTGCCAGTACCAAGGCTGGAACTGAAGCTTTCTTT. Translating gives CASTKAGTEAFF.

This clonotype has only a few counts. The V and J genes are TRBV30 and TRBJ2-2, with 9 bases fitting TRBD2. V was pared by 2 bases and J by 5 bases, with 9 bases of the junction left unmatched. The CDR3 consists of 16 residues. Germline CDR1 and CDR2: GTSNPN and SVGIG (reference sequence). The CDR3 sequence is CAWSPGLATGTGELFF. CDR3 bases: TGTGCCTGGAGTCCTGGACTAGCGACAGGAACCGGGGAGCTGTTTTTT.

In this sample, this clonotype turned up many times. This chain uses TRBV13 with TRBJ2-2, with D perhaps TRBD1 (6 bases). The V gene lost 6 bases and the J gene lost 1 base, with 18 bases spanning the gap. The CDR3 totals 17 residues. Germline CDR1 PRHDT, CDR2 FYEKMQ (reference sequence). CDR3 DNA sequence: TGTGCCAGCAGTATAACAACGGGACATCAGAACACCGGGGAGCTGTTTTTT. It is translated as CASSITTGHQNTGELFF.

This clonotype was seen only once. The chain's CDR3 is CASRPRDRATNEKLFF. In nucleotides, the CDR3 is TGTGCCAGCAGACCGCGGGACAGAGCAACTAATGAAAAACTGTTTTTT. J is TRBJ1-4 and V is TRBV28; 7 bases line up with TRBD1. Germline trimming cut 6 bases from V and 0 bases from J; bases unmatched to any gene: 7. Germline lookup yields CDR1 MDHEN and CDR2 SYDVKM. The CDR3 spans 16 residues. Complete variable domain (other parts from reference TRBV28 and TRBJ1-4): DVKVTQSSRYLVKRTGEKVFLECVQDMDHENMFWYRQDPGLGLRLIYFSYDVKMKEKGDIPEGYSVSREKKERFSLILESASTNQTSMYLCASRPRDRATNEKLFFGSGTQLSVL.

This clonotype came up many times. This sequence joins TRBV4-3 and TRBJ2-6; no clear D. The CDR3 consists of 17 residues. Germline CDR1 reads LGHNA; CDR2 reads YSLEER. Trimming left V 0 bases short and J 1 base short, with 10 bases between. CDR3 in amino acids: CASSQDVSWSGANVLTF. In DNA, the CDR3 is TGCGCCAGCAGCCAAGATGTATCCTGGTCTGGGGCCAACGTCCTGACTTTC.

The table lists this clonotype with a few counts. One end of the junction fails to match germline, which may point to a read error. This chain joins TRBV12-3 or TRBV12-4 and TRBJ2-7; D uncertain. This CDR3 is built from 12 residues. The CDR3 region is CACSLAGDEQYF. The CDR3 bases are TGTGCCTGCAGTTTAGCTGGGGACGAGCAGTACTTC.

Ten or more counts support this clonotype. The V call is TRBV6-6, the J call TRBJ2-7; 9 bases align to TRBD1. Looked up from germline, CDR1 is MNHNY and CDR2 is SVGAGI (reference sequence). J was trimmed by 5 bases and V by 5 bases; bases with no gene match: 10. This CDR3 has 15 residues. CDR3 sequence: CASSQPGQGNDEQYF. CDR3 nucleotides: TGTGCCAGCAGTCAGCCGGGACAGGGCAATGACGAGCAGTACTTC.

This clonotype came up many times. The chain combines TRBV11-2 with TRBJ2-1; D perhaps matches TRBD2 (6 bases). The CDR3 spans 12 residues. The V gene lost 3 bases and the J gene lost 15 bases, with 15 bases spanning the gap. The germline V gene encodes CDR1 SGHAT and CDR2 FQNNGV. This CDR3 is CASSFTSPVMFF. CDR3 nucleotide sequence: TGTGCCAGCAGCTTTACTAGCCCCGTAATGTTCTTC.

This clonotype was counted many times. The chain has TRBV4-1 and TRBJ1-1; TRBD1 agrees at 7 bases. Germline V lookup: CDR1 MGHRA, CDR2 YSYEKL. Trimming cost V 4 bases and J 3 bases; bases outside gene matches: 8. The CDR3 consists of 15 residues. Written as DNA, the CDR3 is TGCGCCAGCAGCCTGGGGGACAGTTCGGACACTGAAGCTTTCTTT. It yields the protein CASSLGDSSDTEAFF.

This clonotype was counted at least ten times. The chain recombines TRBV7-8 with TRBJ1-1; TRBD1 agrees at 7 bases. The V gene end was trimmed by 5 bases and the J gene end by 2 bases; junction bases not matched to a gene: 11. Germline V lookup: CDR1 SGHVS, CDR2 FQNEAQ. The CDR3 has 16 residues. Written as DNA, the CDR3 is TGTGCCAGCAGCCCCAGGACAGGACCCCTTAACACTGAAGCTTTCTTT. This gives the protein CASSPRTGPLNTEAFF.